These 17 T cell receptor beta chains were all obtained from the same sample, sequenced in a study of T cells after yellow fever vaccination. TCRdb redid the calling of the 5' RACE reads with MiXCR, one entry per CDR3 protein. Among around 26,000 distinct CDR3 sequences listed, roughly 3.3% were seen once. The sample in question was PBMCs, either bulk or a sorted T-cell subset (CD4+, CD8+, memory, or dextramer-sorted; not recorded which), obtained more than 35 days after the first yellow fever vaccination. The receptors stem from a man aged 18 to 35 who received the YFV17D yellow fever vaccine.

This clonotype was observed many times. V and J are TRBV11-3 and TRBJ2-1, with D perhaps given as TRBD1 or TRBD2 (5 bases each). The CDR3 has 14 amino acids. Trimming shortened V by 5 bases and J by 4 bases, and 12 bases separated the two germline ends. From germline, CDR1 is SGHNT and CDR2 YENEEA. Written as DNA, the CDR3 is TGTGCCAGCAGCAGGATGGGACCTTACAATGAGCAGTTCTTC. Its protein is CASSRMGPYNEQFF.

This clonotype was detected ten times or more. The V call is TRBV9, the J call TRBJ1-1, with TRBD1 as a possible D gene (6 bases). V dropped 4 bases and J dropped 6 bases, with 19 bases sitting between them. The CDR3 has 15 residues. CDR1 and CDR2 (germline): SGDLS, YYNGEE. The CDR3 region is CASSRQANRGAEAFF. As DNA, the CDR3 is TGTGCCAGCAGCCGACAGGCCAATAGAGGCGCTGAAGCTTTCTTT.

This clonotype has at least ten counts. This chain connects TRBV7-3 to TRBJ2-5; D may be TRBD1 or TRBD2 (5 bases each). CDR1 and CDR2 (germline): SGHTA, FQGTGA. Between the trimmed V and J ends, which lost 5 bases and 9 bases, there was a span of 10 bases. The CDR3 is 11 residues long. CDR3 sequence (DNA): TGTGCCAGCAGCCCCGGGGCGGCCCAGTACTTC. This translates into CASSPGAAQYF.

Ten or more counts support this clonotype. The chain links TRBV7-9 to TRBJ2-5; 9 bases are a match to TRBD1. V lost 4 bases to trimming and J lost 6 bases; unmatched junction nucleotides: 6. The CDR3 is 14 amino acids. The germline gives CDR1 SEHNR, CDR2 FQNEAQ (reference sequence). CDR3 nucleotides: TGTGCCAGCAGCTCGACAGGGGGTGGGCAGACCCAGTACTTC. It encodes CASSSTGGGQTQYF.

This clonotype has at least ten counts. The rearrangement uses TRBV25-1 and TRBJ2-7; D is uncertain. Trimming took 1 base from V and 3 from J, leaving 7 bases between them. The CDR3 contains 13 residues. Looked up from germline, CDR1 is MGHDK and CDR2 is SYGVNS. The CDR3: CASSESSGYEQYF. The CDR3 bases are TGTGCCAGCAGTGAATCGTCGGGCTACGAGCAGTACTTC.

This clonotype was seen only a few times. J is TRBJ1-1 and V is TRBV20-1; 7 bases map to TRBD1. Germline V gene lookup returns CDR1 DFQATT and CDR2 SNEGSKA (reference sequence). The CDR3 totals 17 residues. With 4 bases clipped from V and 1 base from J, the junction kept 15 bases outside the gene matches. DNA of the CDR3: TGCAGTGCTACGGATCCCCGGTTGGCAGGGGGGAACACTGAAGCTTTCTTT. Residues: CSATDPRLAGGNTEAFF.

There are many counts of this clonotype. The rearrangement joins TRBV12-3 or TRBV12-4 to TRBJ2-7; possible D gene TRBD2, 5 bases. V gave up 2 bases and J gave up 4 bases, with 6 bases separating them. The CDR3 covers 12 residues. CDR3: CASSLRGYEQYV. CDR3 sequence (DNA): TGTGCCAGCAGTTTACGGGGTTACGAGCAGTACGTC.

A remark on this clonotype: The junction does not match germline at one end; this may be a read error. This chain uses TRBV20-1 with TRBJ1-5; tentatively, D is TRBD1 (6 bases). The CDR3 covers 17 residues. In germline, CDR1 is DFQATT, CDR2 SNEGSKA (reference sequence). The CDR3 region is CCATRLKGGMSNQPQHF. In nucleotides, the CDR3 is TGCTGTGCTACCCGACTAAAAGGGGGGATGAGCAATCAGCCCCAGCATTTT.

This clonotype was counted ten times or more. The chain uses TRBV4-3 and TRBJ1-5, with a possible D match to TRBD1 (5 bases). Per germline, CDR1 LGHNA and CDR2 YSLEER. Trimming left V 0 bases short and J 0 bases short, with 9 bases between. There are 16 residues in the CDR3. The CDR3 nucleotides are TGCGCCAGCAGCCAAGAAGCAGGGTATAGCAATCAGCCCCAGCATTTT. Residues: CASSQEAGYSNQPQHF.

The table lists this clonotype with many counts. The J gene is TRBJ2-3, the V gene TRBV7-2; D not certain. The CDR3 totals 12 residues. From germline, CDR1 is SGHTA and CDR2 FQGNSA. The V gene lost 5 bases and the J gene lost 5 bases, with 8 bases spanning the gap. For the CDR3, the DNA is TGTGCCAGCAGCCCCTCGGGAGATACGCAGTATTTT. Translating it yields CASSPSGDTQYF.

Many counts were recorded for this clonotype. The genes are TRBV5-1 and TRBJ1-5; D might be TRBD1 (5 bases). Trimming removed 0 bases at V and 1 base at J, with 11 bases between. The germline V gene has CDR1 SGHRS and CDR2 YFSETQ. The CDR3 sequence is 16 residues long. The CDR3 DNA reads as TGCGCCAGCAGCTTGGGGCCCGGGGACAGCAATCAGCCCCAGCATTTT. It translates to CASSLGPGDSNQPQHF.

This clonotype was seen ten or more times. The J gene is TRBJ1-2, the V gene TRBV29-1; 7 nucleotides agree with TRBD1. The trim removed 3 bases at V and 3 bases at J, leaving 7 bases unmatched. The CDR3 totals 14 residues. Germline-derived CDR1 and CDR2 are SQVTM and ANQGSEA. CDR3 loop: CSVEIPTGYYGYTF. CDR3 DNA: TGCAGCGTTGAGATCCCGACAGGGTACTATGGCTACACCTTC.

In its sample, this clonotype is medium-sized. This rearrangement joins TRBV5-1 to TRBJ2-3, with D perhaps matching TRBD1 (6 bases). Trimming took 3 bases from V and 3 from J, leaving 11 bases between them. Germline V CDR1 and CDR2: SGHRS, YFSETQ. The CDR3 length is 14 residues. The CDR3 DNA reads TGCGCCAGCAGCTATGGACAGAGAACAGATACGCAGTATTTT. The encoded protein is CASSYGQRTDTQYF.

This clonotype occurred many times. The chain joins TRBV7-3 to TRBJ2-2, with 8 nucleotides matching TRBD2. Losses at the gene ends were 4 bases for V and 3 bases for J; bases not matched to a gene: 10. Germline V lookup: CDR1 SGHTA, CDR2 FQGTGA. CDR3 length equals 17 residues. CDR3 DNA: TGTGCCAGCAGCTCCCATTCTATTAGCGGGGACACCGGGGAGCTGTTTTTT. This translates into CASSSHSISGDTGELFF.

This clonotype was seen ten or more times. This chain joins TRBV5-6 and TRBJ1-1; D may be TRBD1 (6 bases). The V end was cut by 5 bases, the J end by 0 bases, with 11 bases between. Germline values: CDR1 SGHDT, CDR2 YYEEEE. This CDR3 has 14 residues. The DNA for the CDR3 is TGTGCCAGCAGGCGGGACACTTTGAACACTGAAGCTTTCTTT. Its translation: CASRRDTLNTEAFF.

This clonotype was recorded many times. V is TRBV7-3 and J is TRBJ2-1; D gene ambiguous. Trimming stripped 4 bases from V and 9 bases from J, with 13 bases between. The CDR3 totals 13 residues. Looked up from germline, CDR1 is SGHTA and CDR2 is FQGTGA. The CDR3 nucleotides read TGTGCCAGCAGCTACCCGTCAGTCGGTGAGCAGTTCTTC. Its protein product is CASSYPSVGEQFF.

This clonotype was observed at least ten times. This sequence joins TRBV12-3 or TRBV12-4 and TRBJ1-1, with 8 nucleotides matching TRBD1. The CDR3 is made up of 16 amino acids. V was clipped by 3 bases and J by 1 base; unmatched bases: 7. The CDR3 nucleotides read TGTGCCAGCAGTTTTCCACCCGGACAGGGGAACACTGAAGCTTTCTTT. Translation gives CASSFPPGQGNTEAFF.